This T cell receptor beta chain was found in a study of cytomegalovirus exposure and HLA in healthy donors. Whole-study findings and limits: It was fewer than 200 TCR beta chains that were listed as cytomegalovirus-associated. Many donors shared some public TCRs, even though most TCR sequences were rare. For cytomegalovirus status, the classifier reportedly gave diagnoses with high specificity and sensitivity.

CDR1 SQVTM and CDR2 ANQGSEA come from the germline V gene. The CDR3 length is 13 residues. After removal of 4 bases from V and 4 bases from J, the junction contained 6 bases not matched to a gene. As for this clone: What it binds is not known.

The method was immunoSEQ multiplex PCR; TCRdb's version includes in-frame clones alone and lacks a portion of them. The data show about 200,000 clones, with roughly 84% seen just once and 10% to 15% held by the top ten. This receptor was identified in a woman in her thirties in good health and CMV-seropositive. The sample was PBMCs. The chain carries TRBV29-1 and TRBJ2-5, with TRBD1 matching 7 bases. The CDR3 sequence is CSVGRGRGETQYF. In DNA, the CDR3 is TGCAGCGTTGGTAGGGGGCGAGGAGAGACCCAGTACTTC.